This T cell receptor beta chain was captured in a study of cytomegalovirus exposure and HLA in healthy donors. This clone was recorded a few times. The antigen is unknown. General study points: It emerged from a later analysis that several of the most significant clusters appeared to be linked to common viral pathogens. The study designated 150 or so TCR beta chains cytomegalovirus-associated. Donors were assumed by presence/absence analyses to have roughly uniform sequencing depth. When analyzed later, a missense DCLRE1C variant was found to be linked to TCR beta V- and J-gene trimming.

PCR involved 60 Vbeta and 13 Jbeta primers. The protocol was immunoSEQ multiplex PCR, while the TCRdb copy is restricted to in-frame clones and leaves out a portion. The profile shows around 130,000 clones, 6.5% to 9.5% of them singletons. Material: PBMCs. The receptor's source is a woman between 35 and 50 years old in good health and CMV-seropositive.

This chain's CDR3 is CASSLIRGTGIYGYTF. CDR3 DNA sequence: TGTGCCAGCAGCTTAATCCGGGGAACTGGGATTTATGGCTACACCTTC. J is TRBJ1-2 and V is TRBV7-8; the D is unclear. The CDR3 sequence is 16 residues long. Trimming removed 2 bases at V and 5 bases at J, with 18 bases between. Germline CDR1 reads SGHVS; CDR2 reads FQNEAQ.